This TCR beta chain emerged from a study of control samples from healthy donors and cancer patients. Sequenced by immunoSEQ multiplex PCR; TCRdb stores in-frame clones only, minus some. The sample includes tens of thousands of clones, about 85% seen only once; the top ten take around 20%. The sample comprised blood. This sequence originates from a man between 25 and 39 years old in good health.

CDR3 sequence: CASSSFSGTGMNTEAFF. CDR3 nucleotide sequence: TGTGCCAGTAGTTCTTTTTCCGGGACAGGCATGAACACTGAAGCTTTCTTT. This chain links TRBV19 with TRBJ1-1; 8 bases match TRBD1. V trimming: 5 bases; J trimming: 0 bases; junction bases outside the gene matches: 11. This CDR3 is built from 17 residues. Germline CDR1 and CDR2: LNHDA and SQIVND (reference sequence). Full variable domain (missing parts from reference TRBV19 and TRBJ1-1): DGGITQSPKYLFRKEGQNVTLSCEQNLNHDAMYWYRQDPGQGLRLIYYSQIVNDFQKGDIAEGYSVSREKKESFPLTVTSAQKNPTAFYLCASSSFSGTGMNTEAFFGQGTRLTVV.